Described below is a single TCR beta chain sequence and its context. Once RNA had been extracted, it was reverse transcribed into cDNA to act as the sequencing template. Only in-frame clones appear in the TCRdb table, and some are missing; sequencing was by immunoSEQ multiplex PCR. Of over 150,000 clones in the sample, 45% to 65% were seen once. These data belong to a study of CD8+ T cells in alopecia areata. Specified treatment: oral pan-JAK inhibitor, 5-10 mg twice daily. Per germline, CDR1 SGDLS and CDR2 YYNGEE. V gave up 3 bases and J gave up 5 bases, with 6 bases separating them. The CDR3 has 12 residues.

V usage is TRBV9 and J usage is TRBJ1-5, with D perhaps matching TRBD1 (5 bases). The source of this sequence is a human donor with alopecia areata. This material consisted of CD4+ T cells sorted from blood, taken at week 4, from a patient treated with tofacitinib. Here the CDR3 DNA reads TGTGCCAGCAGCGGAGGGGATCAGCCCCAGCATTTT. Translating gives CASSGGDQPQHF.